The clone carrying this TCR beta chain was picked up many times. Its antigen remains unidentified. These data come from a study of identical twins. Study-wide results and caveats: Out-of-frame alpha sequences common to twins exhibited a surplus of low generation probability.

In every case, the donor was a healthy Caucasian. TCRdb itself ran the 5' RACE reads through MiXCR, one entry per CDR3 protein. Here the sample spans 400,000 or so distinct CDR3 sequences, around 9% being singletons. V was clipped by 0 bases and J by 3 bases; unmatched bases: 4. Germline V gene sequence: CDR1 DFQATT, CDR2 SNEGSKA (reference sequence). The CDR3 extends over 14 amino acids. The specimen was naive T cells sorted from blood. This chain connects TRBV20-1 to TRBJ1-1, with TRBD1 identical over 7 bases. The sequence was obtained from a woman in her forties or fifties in good health. CDR3 nucleotides: TGCAGTGCTAGAGATGCGACAGGGCACACTGAAGCTTTCTTT. Translation gives CSARDATGHTEAFF.